The entry below describes one TCR beta chain. The antigen remains unidentified. Sequencing targeted expressed TCRB transcripts, as all isolated RNA had been reverse transcribed. Data came from immunoSEQ multiplex PCR; TCRdb stores just in-frame clones and leaves some out. This sample has under 800,000 clones; about a sixth occur once, and the top ten carry around 0.095%. This entry comes from a study of beta chain features in type 1 diabetes. Sorting with CD45RO/CCR7/CD25/CD127/CD95/CD27 yielded naive, central memory, regulatory and stem-like memory CD4+ cells. Broader study findings: It was among patients, rather than healthy donors, that naive, central memory and Treg TCRB repertoires appeared more similar.

The TCR sequence derives from a man between 18 and 29 years old in good health. Sequenced material: naive CD4+ T cells from blood.

The CDR3 coding sequence is TGTGCCTCGAACGGGAAAGCCCTCGAGCAGTACTTC. Its protein product is CASNGKALEQYF. The rearrangement links TRBV30 to TRBJ2-7; D is perhaps TRBD2 (5 bases). The CDR3 spans 12 residues. V was cut by 7 bases and J by 6 bases, with 16 bases left in between. Germline assignment: CDR1 GTSNPN and CDR2 SVGIG (reference sequence).